Below, one TCR beta chain is given with its context. These data come from a study of blood T cell repertoires in COVID-19. Overall study context: In each case, the material was cDNA or gDNA derived from T cells, B-cell-depleted T cells, or PBMCs.

The authors' processing: The authors estimated nucleated cell counts from reference gene primer amplification. Sequencing used immunoSEQ multiplex PCR; TCRdb keeps in-frame clones, though not all of them. V, J and clone size are those of that table, while D and trimming were read from the DNA. The repertoire has approximately 310,000 clones, about 87% of them found once; the top ten carry 7.8%. Source material: peripheral blood. This sequence was found in a woman aged 45 to 65 who had recovered from COVID-19.

In DNA form, the CDR3 reads TGTGCCAGCAGCTCCCGGACAGACTCCTACGAGCAGTACTTC. Encoded protein: CASSSRTDSYEQYF. The chain recombines TRBV9 with TRBJ2-7; perhaps TRBD1 as D (6 bases). V lost 4 bases and J lost 0, with 11 bases in between. The CDR3 length is 14 residues. Germline-derived CDR1 and CDR2 are SGDLS and YYNGEE.